Below, 31 T cell receptor beta chains from the same sample are listed, as sequenced in a study of T cells in women clearing cervical HPV infection. Measured with immunoSEQ multiplex PCR; TCRdb has only the in-frame clones, and not every one. This table lists roughly 38,000 clones. The sample taken for sequencing was blood buffy coat. The source of these receptors is a woman aged 18-70 years with a cervical HPV16 infection that either progressed to CIN3+ or cleared (not recorded which).

Comment on this clone: The read gets to within 3 residues of the CDR3 end, and the germline J gene fills in the rest. The chain joins TRBV14 to TRBJ2-4, with 7 nucleotides matching TRBD2. With V trimmed by 5 bases and J by 4 bases, 5 bases remained unmatched. This CDR3 has 14 amino acids. Germline lookup yields CDR1 SGHDN and CDR2 FVKESK. CDR3 amino acids: CASSERGGKNIQYF. Incomplete CDR3 DNA: TGTGCCAGCAGCGAACGGGGAGGGAAAAACATT.

Of note for this clone: The read falls 3 residues short of the CDR3 end, and the missing part is taken from the germline J gene. The chain links TRBV7-9 to TRBJ1-2; D not certain. This CDR3 comprises 12 residues. Per the germline V gene, CDR1 is SEHNR and CDR2 is FQNEAQ (reference sequence). CDR3 sequence reads: CASSLAARDYTF. The DNA read from the CDR3 is TGTGCCAGCAGCTTAGCCGCCCGCGAC.

About this clone: The read stops 3 residues short of the end of the CDR3; the missing end is completed from the germline J gene. The chain carries TRBV7-2 and TRBJ2-5; TRBD1 might be the D (6 bases). CDR3 length: 15 residues. CDR1 and CDR2 from the germline V gene are SGHTA and FQGNSA. V was pared by 4 bases and J by 5 bases, with 17 bases between. CDR3 DNA (partial): TGTGCCAGCAGCTCCAATCAGGGGTTGGGTGAGACC. Encoded protein: CASSSNQGLGET. The CDR3 in full is CASSSNQGLGETQYF.

In the case of this clone: The read halts 3 residues ahead of the CDR3 end, with the missing end drawn from the germline J gene. The chain combines TRBV30 with TRBJ2-7, with TRBD2 matching over 8 bases. V was clipped by 5 bases and J by 5 bases; unmatched bases: 5. CDR1 and CDR2 from the germline V gene are GTSNPN and SVGIG (reference sequence). There are 12 residues in the CDR3. CDR3 DNA, as far as it was read: TGTGCCTGGCAGGCCGGGGGGGACGAG. As protein: CAWQAGGDE. The CDR3, in full, reads CAWQAGGDEQYF.

Notes on this clone: The read comes to an end 3 residues before the CDR3 does, leaving the germline J gene to fill in the end. The rearrangement uses TRBV9 and TRBJ1-6; possibly TRBD1 for D (6 bases). Germline CDR1 is SGDLS and CDR2 is YYNGEE. Between the trimmed V and J ends, which lost 3 bases and 8 bases, there was a span of 15 bases. The CDR3 is made up of 15 amino acids. The CDR3 here is CASSAPTGSHSPLHF. The CDR3 DNA, read in part, is TGTGCCAGCAGCGCTCCAACAGGGTCACATTCACCC. The variable domain in full, completed from reference TRBV9 and TRBJ1-6, reads DSGVTQTPKHLITATGQRVTLRCSPRSGDLSVYWYQQSLDQGLQFLIQYYNGEERAKGNILERFSAQQFPDLHSELNLSSLELGDSALYFCASSAPTGSHSPLHFGNGTRLTVT.

The CDR3 reads CASSSIRDGQYF. The CDR3 DNA, read in part, is TGTGCCAGCAGCTCGATTCGCGATGGT. The gene calls are TRBV7-2 and TRBJ2-4; no definite D call. The read stops 3 residues short of the end of the CDR3; the missing end is completed from the germline J gene. The CDR3 length is 12 residues. From germline, CDR1 is SGHTA and CDR2 FQGNSA.

Comments on this clone: The read halts 3 residues ahead of the CDR3 end, with the missing end drawn from the germline J gene. V and J are TRBV28 and TRBJ1-5, with D tentatively TRBD1 (5 bases). This CDR3 is 15 amino acids long. The germline V gene encodes CDR1 MDHEN and CDR2 SYDVKM. Trimming cost V 1 base and J 3 bases, with 10 bases left between them. CDR3 in amino acids: CASSLSAGNNQPQHF. The DNA read from the CDR3 is TGTGCCAGCAGTTTATCAGCAGGGAACAATCAGCCC. Together with reference TRBV28 and TRBJ1-5, the CDR3 gives the full variable domain: DVKVTQSSRYLVKRTGEKVFLECVQDMDHENMFWYRQDPGLGLRLIYFSYDVKMKEKGDIPEGYSVSREKKERFSLILESASTNQTSMYLCASSLSAGNNQPQHFGDGTRLSIL.

Regarding this clone: With the read ending 3 residues before the CDR3 end, the germline J gene is used to fill in that end. The rearrangement joins TRBV19 to TRBJ2-4, with TRBD1 identical over 9 bases. The CDR3 loop spans 16 amino acids. Germline CDR1 reads LNHDA; CDR2 reads SQIVND (reference sequence). The CDR3 spells CASTRDRELQRGGQYF. The CDR3 bases that were read are TGTGCCAGTACCAGGGACAGGGAACTCCAACGAGGTGGT.

Of note for this clone: The read falls 3 residues short of the CDR3 end, and the missing part is taken from the germline J gene. The rearrangement uses TRBV13 and TRBJ2-3, with no clear D. The germline V gene encodes CDR1 PRHDT and CDR2 FYEKMQ (reference sequence). V lost 2 bases and J lost 2, with 20 bases in between. This CDR3 region has 18 residues. This CDR3 reads CASSLTVYTALHTDTQYF. Incomplete CDR3 DNA: TGTGCCAGCAGCTTAACGGTTTATACCGCACTTCACACAGATACG.

Comments on this clone: Read data end 3 residues before the CDR3 end; the end is taken from the germline J gene. This rearrangement joins TRBV30 to TRBJ1-6, with 8 bases that match TRBD1. This CDR3 is built from 16 residues. Germline V lookup: CDR1 GTSNPN, CDR2 SVGIG (reference sequence). V lost 3 bases and J lost 4; bases outside the gene matches: 8. The DNA read from the CDR3 is TGTGCCTGGAGCGCTCACAACAGGGGGTATAATTCACCC. This gives the protein CAWSAHNRGYNSP. The whole CDR3 protein reads CAWSAHNRGYNSPLHF.

In the case of this clone: The CDR3 end is not reached by the read, which stops 3 residues before it; the germline J gene fills it in. The chain has TRBV20-1 and TRBJ1-1; D might be TRBD1 (6 bases). CDR3 length: 14 amino acids. Germline lookup yields CDR1 DFQATT and CDR2 SNEGSKA (reference sequence). V was trimmed by 6 bases and J by 0 bases, leaving 14 bases between them. CDR3 in amino acids: CSAFPGTMNTEAFF. The part of the CDR3 DNA that was read is TGCAGTGCCTTTCCAGGGACAATGAACACTGAA.

Worth noting for this clone: Read coverage stops 3 residues before the CDR3 terminus; the germline J gene supplies the remainder. The rearrangement links TRBV7-6 to TRBJ2-4, with D maybe TRBD1 (5 bases). CDR3 length: 13 amino acids. CDR1 and CDR2 from the germline V gene are SGHVS and FNYEAQ. Partial CDR3 DNA: TGTGCCAGCAGCCCCAGGGCGTTCGAGACT. This encodes CASSPRAFET. The entire CDR3 sequence reads CASSPRAFETQYF.

As concerns this clone: The observed sequence ends 3 residues before the CDR3 terminus, with the missing tail filled in from the germline J gene. The V call is TRBV13, the J call TRBJ2-3, with 13 bases matching TRBD2. The CDR3 has 16 residues. Germline V gives CDR1 PRHDT, CDR2 FYEKMQ (reference sequence). The CDR3 here is CASSAGLAGEASTQYF. Partial CDR3 DNA: TGTGCCAGCAGCGCAGGACTAGCGGGGGAGGCCTCGACG.

On this clone itself: The read gets to within 3 residues of the CDR3 end, and the germline J gene fills in the rest. The rearrangement uses TRBV2 and TRBJ1-2; 9 bases are a match to TRBD1. Germline-derived CDR1 and CDR2 are SNHLY and FYNNEI. The CDR3 runs to 18 residues. The chain's CDR3 is CASHVLYWTGDVNNDYTF. The CDR3 DNA, read in part, is TGTGCCAGCCATGTACTATACTGGACAGGGGATGTGAACAATGAC.

Comments on this clone: The read terminates 3 residues before the CDR3 end, so the remaining end is supplied by the germline J gene. The rearrangement uses TRBV5-6 and TRBJ1-5, with D perhaps TRBD1 (5 bases). Germline V CDR1 and CDR2: SGHDT, YYEEEE. Trimming stripped 2 bases from V and 1 base from J, with 7 bases between. The CDR3 is made up of 14 amino acids. The CDR3 sequence is CASSFQGSNQPQHF. The CDR3 DNA, read in part, is TGTGCCAGCAGCTTTCAGGGAAGCAATCAGCCC.

Remarks on this clone: The read terminates 3 residues before the CDR3 end, so the remaining end is supplied by the germline J gene. The chain recombines TRBV5-4 with TRBJ1-1; D perhaps matches TRBD1 (6 bases). The germline gives CDR1 SGHNT, CDR2 YYREEE (reference sequence). The CDR3 covers 16 residues. Trimming stripped 3 bases from V and 3 bases from J, with 18 bases between. The DNA read from the CDR3 is TGTGCCAGCAGCTCAAAGACAGGACGTACCTACACTGAA. Its translation: CASSSKTGRTYTE. The full CDR3 is CASSSKTGRTYTEAFF.

A note on this clone: With the read ending 3 residues before the CDR3 end, the germline J gene is used to fill in that end. The chain combines TRBV7-9 with TRBJ2-1; 10 bases match TRBD2. The junction had 11 bases not matched to a gene; V was cut back by 6 bases and J by 9 bases. CDR1 and CDR2 from the germline V gene are SEHNR and FQNEAQ (reference sequence). The CDR3 is 15 amino acids. CDR3 loop: CASSPLAGGNSEQFF. The sequenced CDR3 bases are TGTGCCAGCAGTCCTTTAGCGGGGGGTAACAGTGAG. Complete variable domain (other parts from reference TRBV7-9 and TRBJ2-1): DTGVSQNPRHKITKRGQNVTFRCDPISEHNRLYWYRQTLGQGPEFLTYFQNEAQLEKSRLLSDRFSAERPKGSFSTLEIQRTEQGDSAMYLCASSPLAGGNSEQFFGPGTRLTVL.

Comments on this clone: The read gets to within 3 residues of the CDR3 end, and the germline J gene fills in the rest. The chain links TRBV7-6 to TRBJ1-2; TRBD1 agrees at 7 bases. Germline-derived CDR1 and CDR2 are SGHVS and FNYEAQ. CDR3 length: 15 amino acids. The CDR3 protein is CASSLTTGTYNDYTF. Incomplete CDR3 DNA: TGTGCCAGCAGCCTTACGACAGGGACCTACAATGAC.

Points on this clone: With the read ending 3 residues before the CDR3 end, the germline J gene is used to fill in that end. The rearrangement uses TRBV7-2 and TRBJ2-3, with D perhaps TRBD2 (5 bases). The germline V gene has CDR1 SGHTA and CDR2 FQGNSA. V lost 1 base to trimming and J lost 6 bases, with 14 bases between them. The CDR3 sequence is 15 residues long. CDR3 region: CASSLVKLAFDTQYF. The sequenced CDR3 bases are TGTGCCAGCAGCTTAGTGAAGCTAGCTTTTGATACG.

As concerns this clone: At one of its ends the junction is not consistent with the germline gene, which may arise from a read error. The CDR3 end falls 3 residues outside the read, so it is completed with the germline J gene. This chain connects TRBV5-1 to TRBJ2-1; TRBD2 might be the D (5 bases). Germline CDR1 and CDR2: SGHRS and YFSETQ. This CDR3 has 14 residues. CDR3 DNA, as far as it was read: TGCGCCAGCAGATTGGACTTCTCCTACAATGAG. Amino acids: CASRLDFSYNE. The full-length CDR3 reads as CASRLDFSYNEQFF.

Regarding this clone: The observed sequence ends 3 residues before the CDR3 terminus, with the missing tail filled in from the germline J gene. This chain links TRBV24-1 with TRBJ2-5; TRBD1 matches 10 bases. The V gene's germline CDR1 is KGHDR and CDR2 SFDVKD. The J segment lost 3 bases and the V segment lost 1 base, leaving 4 bases of the junction unmatched. The CDR3 length is 16 residues. This chain's CDR3 is CATSDLETGGEETQYF. Incomplete CDR3 DNA: TGTGCCACCAGTGATTTAGAGACAGGGGGCGAAGAGACC.

The sequenced part of the CDR3 DNA is TGCGCCAGCAGCTTGGGGGCAGGGGGGGAAAAA. Amino acid sequence: CASSLGAGGEK. The full CDR3 is CASSLGAGGEKLFF. V gene TRBV5-1 combines with J gene TRBJ1-4, with 7 bases matching TRBD1. The read finishes 3 residues shy of the CDR3 end, and the germline J gene is used to complete it. The V gene's germline CDR1 is SGHRS and CDR2 YFSETQ. The CDR3 runs 14 residues. Losses at the gene ends were 0 bases for V and 8 bases for J; bases not matched to a gene: 4.

As regards this clone: The read falls 3 residues short of the CDR3 end, and the missing part is taken from the germline J gene. The chain has TRBV19 and TRBJ2-3; 10 bases are shared with TRBD2. Germline CDR1 reads LNHDA; CDR2 reads SQIVND (reference sequence). CDR3 length equals 19 residues. The junction had 9 bases not matched to a gene; V was cut back by 0 bases and J by 0 bases. CDR3 residues: CASSIDSPGLAFSTDTQYF. CDR3 DNA, as far as it was read: TGTGCCAGTAGTATAGATTCCCCGGGACTAGCGTTTAGCACAGATACG.

For this clone: The read terminates 3 residues ahead of where the CDR3 ends, so the germline J gene completes it. The V and J genes are TRBV5-1 and TRBJ1-1; TRBD1 is a possible D gene (5 bases). Germline V gene lookup returns CDR1 SGHRS and CDR2 YFSETQ. The CDR3 runs to 15 residues. V gave up 3 bases and J gave up 6 bases, with 18 bases separating them. Partial CDR3 DNA: TGCGCCAGCAGCTCAGACGGGATGGGGGGAGCTGAA. The encoded protein is CASSSDGMGGAE. The CDR3 reads in full as CASSSDGMGGAEAFF.

Comment on this clone: The read terminates 3 residues before the CDR3 end, so the remaining end is supplied by the germline J gene. This chain connects TRBV7-9 to TRBJ1-2; no clear D gene. CDR1 and CDR2 (germline): SEHNR, FQNEAQ (reference sequence). The CDR3 is made up of 14 amino acids. The CDR3 protein is CASSLVGSSRDYTF. The CDR3 bases that were read are TGTGCCAGCAGCTTAGTCGGGTCTTCCCGCGAC.

Remarks on this clone: Read coverage stops 3 residues before the CDR3 terminus; the germline J gene supplies the remainder. This chain uses TRBV11-2 with TRBJ2-5; D remains ambiguous. V was shortened by 6 bases and J by 4 bases, with 12 bases between the two germline ends. Germline CDR1 and CDR2: SGHAT and FQNNGV. This CDR3 is 13 amino acids long. CDR3: CASSLLFRETQYF. The CDR3 DNA, read in part, is TGTGCCAGCAGTTTGTTGTTCCGAGAGACC.

A note on this clone: The CDR3 end lies 3 residues beyond the end of the read and is filled in from the germline J gene. The rearrangement links TRBV7-2 to TRBJ2-5, with D unresolved. The CDR3 consists of 14 residues. Looked up from germline, CDR1 is SGHTA and CDR2 is FQGNSA. The ends were cut back, 3 bases at V and 6 bases at J, with 14 bases in the middle. The chain's CDR3 is CASSFDVGSQTQYF. The sequenced CDR3 bases are TGTGCCAGCAGCTTTGATGTGGGCAGCCAGACC.

Note on this clone: The read gets to within 3 residues of the CDR3 end, and the germline J gene fills in the rest. The chain has TRBV30 and TRBJ2-4; maybe TRBD2 (6 bases). Germline lookup yields CDR1 GTSNPN and CDR2 SVGIG (reference sequence). This CDR3 spans 11 amino acids. CDR3 DNA, as far as it was read: TGTGCCTGGAGCGTCGGGGGTTCT. Residues: CAWSVGGS. The whole CDR3 sequence is CAWSVGGSQYF.

The CDR3: CASSDPGSREKLFF. Partial CDR3 DNA: TGTGCCAGCAGTGACCCAGGGTCACGGGAAAAG. The chain combines TRBV6-1 with TRBJ2-2, with D perhaps TRBD1 or TRBD2 (5 bases each). The read falls 3 residues short of the CDR3 end, and the missing part is taken from the germline J gene. The CDR3 covers 14 residues. CDR1 and CDR2 from the germline V gene are MNHNS and SASEGT.

As regards this clone: Read data end 3 residues before the CDR3 end; the end is taken from the germline J gene. The rearrangement joins TRBV7-9 to TRBJ1-1; the D gene is possibly TRBD1 (5 bases). This CDR3 contains 15 residues. Germline V gene data show CDR1 as SEHNR and CDR2 as FQNEAQ (reference sequence). V lost 3 bases, J lost 3 bases, and 14 bases lay in between. CDR3 bases read: TGTGCCAGCAGCTTTCTACGACAGTCATACACTGAA. Its translation is CASSFLRQSYTE. The complete CDR3 protein is CASSFLRQSYTEAFF. The whole variable domain, remainder taken from reference TRBV7-9 and TRBJ1-1, is DTGVSQNPRHKITKRGQNVTFRCDPISEHNRLYWYRQTLGQGPEFLTYFQNEAQLEKSRLLSDRFSAERPKGSFSTLEIQRTEQGDSAMYLCASSFLRQSYTEAFFGQGTRLTVV.

On this clone itself: From the germline J gene comes the end of the CDR3, since the read stops 3 residues before it. V usage is TRBV19 and J usage is TRBJ1-2; D is undetermined. Germline V gene sequence: CDR1 LNHDA, CDR2 SQIVND (reference sequence). Deletions cut 1 base from V and 2 bases from J, with 8 bases between. The CDR3 runs to 14 residues. Incomplete CDR3 DNA: TGTGCCAGTAGTATAGGTGGAGGGAACTATGGC. The encoded protein is CASSIGGGNYG. The whole CDR3 is CASSIGGGNYGYTF.